The clone carrying this T cell receptor (beta chain) was counted a few times. What it binds is not known. The data derive from a study of beta chain features in type 1 diabetes. Study observations and caveats: The study found moderately but significantly shorter TCRB CDR3s in all four CD4+ subsets of Type 1 diabetes patients.

Since all of the isolated RNA was reverse transcribed, expressed TCRB transcripts were what got sequenced. Clones were sequenced by immunoSEQ multiplex PCR, and TCRdb holds only the in-frame ones, with some missing. The sample consists of hundreds of thousands of clones, 11% to 15% of them appearing once. Purity above 95% was achieved in all sorted populations. Sequenced input: naive CD4+ T cells from blood. The TCR comes from a man aged 18 to 30 with type 1 diabetes.

This chain's CDR3 is CAISESQARAAYEQYF. The CDR3 DNA reads as TGTGCCATCAGTGAGTCGCAAGCCAGGGCGGCCTACGAGCAGTACTTC. J is TRBJ2-7 and V is TRBV10-3; tentatively, D is TRBD1 (5 bases). This CDR3 has 16 amino acids. Trimming cost V 0 bases and J 2 bases, with 14 bases left between them. The V gene's germline CDR1 is ENHRY and CDR2 SYGVKD.